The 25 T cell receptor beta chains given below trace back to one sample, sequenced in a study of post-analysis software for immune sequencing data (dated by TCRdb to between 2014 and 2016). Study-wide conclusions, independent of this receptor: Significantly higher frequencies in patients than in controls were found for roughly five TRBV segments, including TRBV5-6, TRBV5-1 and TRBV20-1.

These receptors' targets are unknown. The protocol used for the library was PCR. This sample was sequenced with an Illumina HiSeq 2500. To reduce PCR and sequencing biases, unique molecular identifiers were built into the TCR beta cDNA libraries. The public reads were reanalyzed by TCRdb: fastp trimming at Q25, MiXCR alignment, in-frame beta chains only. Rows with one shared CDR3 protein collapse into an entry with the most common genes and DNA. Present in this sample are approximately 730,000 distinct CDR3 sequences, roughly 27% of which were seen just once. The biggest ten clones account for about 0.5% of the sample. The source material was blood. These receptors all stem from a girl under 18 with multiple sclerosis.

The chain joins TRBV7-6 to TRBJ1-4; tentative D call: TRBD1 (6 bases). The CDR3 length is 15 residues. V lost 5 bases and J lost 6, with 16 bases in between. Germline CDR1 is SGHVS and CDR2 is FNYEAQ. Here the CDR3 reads CASSPGGAGDEKLFF. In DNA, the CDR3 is TGTGCCAGCAGCCCTGGGGGGGCTGGAGATGAAAAACTGTTTTTT.

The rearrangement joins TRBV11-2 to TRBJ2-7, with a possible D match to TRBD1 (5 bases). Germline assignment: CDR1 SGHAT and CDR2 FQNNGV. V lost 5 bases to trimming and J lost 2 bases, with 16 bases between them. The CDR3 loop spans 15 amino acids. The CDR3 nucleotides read TGTGCCAGCAGCCCTCTCTCAAAGGGGCCCTACGAGCAGTACTTC. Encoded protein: CASSPLSKGPYEQYF.

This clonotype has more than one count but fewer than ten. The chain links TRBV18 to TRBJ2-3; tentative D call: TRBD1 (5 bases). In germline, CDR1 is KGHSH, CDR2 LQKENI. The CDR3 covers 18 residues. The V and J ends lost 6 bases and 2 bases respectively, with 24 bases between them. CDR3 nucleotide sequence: TGTGCCAGCTCCCCGGTGGGGCCCTCAGTCAGATACACAGATACGCAGTATTTT. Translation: CASSPVGPSVRYTDTQYF.

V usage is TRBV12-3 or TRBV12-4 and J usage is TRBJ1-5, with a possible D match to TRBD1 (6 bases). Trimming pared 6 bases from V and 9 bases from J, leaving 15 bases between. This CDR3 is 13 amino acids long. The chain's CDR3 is CASSYREGRPQHF. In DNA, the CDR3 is TGTGCCAGCAGCTACAGGGAAGGGCGGCCCCAGCATTTT.

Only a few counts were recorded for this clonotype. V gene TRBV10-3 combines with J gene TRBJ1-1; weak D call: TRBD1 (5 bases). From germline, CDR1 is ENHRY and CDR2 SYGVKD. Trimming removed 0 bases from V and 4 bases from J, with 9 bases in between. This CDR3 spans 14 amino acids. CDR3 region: CAISESGRVTEAFF. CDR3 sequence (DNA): TGTGCCATCAGTGAGTCGGGCAGGGTCACTGAAGCTTTCTTT.

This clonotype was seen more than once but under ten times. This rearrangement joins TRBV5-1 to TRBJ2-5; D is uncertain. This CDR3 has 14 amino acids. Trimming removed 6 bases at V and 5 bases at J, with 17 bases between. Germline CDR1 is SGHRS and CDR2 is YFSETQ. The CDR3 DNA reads TGCGCCAGCACCAGTCCGGCGTTGTCGGAGACCCAGTACTTC. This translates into CASTSPALSETQYF.

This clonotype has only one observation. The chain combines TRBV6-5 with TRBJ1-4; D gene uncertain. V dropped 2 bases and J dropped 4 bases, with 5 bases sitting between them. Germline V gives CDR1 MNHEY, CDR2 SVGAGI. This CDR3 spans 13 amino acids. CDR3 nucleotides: TGTGCCAGCAGTTACGACGGTAATGAAAAACTGTTTTTT. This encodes CASSYDGNEKLFF.

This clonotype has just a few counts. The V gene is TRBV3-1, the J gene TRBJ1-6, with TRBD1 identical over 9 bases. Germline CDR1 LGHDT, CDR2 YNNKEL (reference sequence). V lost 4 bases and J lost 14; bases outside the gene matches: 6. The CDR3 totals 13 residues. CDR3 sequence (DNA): TGTGCCAGCAGCCGACAGGGGGATAGGACCCTCCACTTT. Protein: CASSRQGDRTLHF.

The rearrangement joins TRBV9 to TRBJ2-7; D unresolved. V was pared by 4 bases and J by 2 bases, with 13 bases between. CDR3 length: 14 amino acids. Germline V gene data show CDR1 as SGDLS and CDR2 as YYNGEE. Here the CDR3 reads CASSPASSAYEQYF. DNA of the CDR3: TGTGCCAGCAGCCCTGCCTCCTCCGCCTACGAGCAGTACTTC.

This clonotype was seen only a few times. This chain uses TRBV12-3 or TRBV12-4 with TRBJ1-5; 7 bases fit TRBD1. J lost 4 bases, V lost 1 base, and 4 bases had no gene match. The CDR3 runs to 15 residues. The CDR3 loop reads CASSLGGTVNQPQHF. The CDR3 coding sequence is TGTGCCAGCAGTTTAGGAGGGACAGTGAATCAGCCCCAGCATTTT.

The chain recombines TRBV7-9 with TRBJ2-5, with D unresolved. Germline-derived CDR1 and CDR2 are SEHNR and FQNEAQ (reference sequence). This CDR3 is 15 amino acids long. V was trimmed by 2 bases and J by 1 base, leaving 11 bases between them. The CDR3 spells CASSLWAGSQETQYF. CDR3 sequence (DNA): TGTGCCAGCAGCTTATGGGCCGGATCCCAAGAGACCCAGTACTTC.

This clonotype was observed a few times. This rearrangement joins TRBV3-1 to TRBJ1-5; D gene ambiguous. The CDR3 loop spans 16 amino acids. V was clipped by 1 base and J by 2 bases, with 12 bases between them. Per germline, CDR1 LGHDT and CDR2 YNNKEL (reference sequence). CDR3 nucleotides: TGTGCCAGCAGCCAAGTGTCTGGGTCTGGCAATCAGCCCCAGCATTTT. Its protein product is CASSQVSGSGNQPQHF.

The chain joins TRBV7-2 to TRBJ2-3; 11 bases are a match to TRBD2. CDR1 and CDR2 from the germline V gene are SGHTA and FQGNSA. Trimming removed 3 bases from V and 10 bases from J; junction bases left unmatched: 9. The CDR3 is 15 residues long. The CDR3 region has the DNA TGTGCCAGCAGCTTTGAAACTAGCGGGAGTTCCGCGCAGTATTTT. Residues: CASSFETSGSSAQYF. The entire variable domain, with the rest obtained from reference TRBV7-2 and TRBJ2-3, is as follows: GAGVSQSPSNKVTEKGKDVELRCDPISGHTALYWYRQSLGQGLEFLIYFQGNSAPDKSGLPSDRFSAERTGGSVSTLTIQRTQQEDSAVYLCASSFETSGSSAQYFGPGTRLTVL.

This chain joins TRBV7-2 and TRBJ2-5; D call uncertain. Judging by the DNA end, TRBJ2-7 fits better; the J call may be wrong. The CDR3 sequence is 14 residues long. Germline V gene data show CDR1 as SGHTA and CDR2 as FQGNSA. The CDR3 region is CASSPVGSPNEQYF. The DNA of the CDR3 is TGTGCCAGCAGCCCAGTTGGTAGTCCCAACGAGCAGTACTTC.

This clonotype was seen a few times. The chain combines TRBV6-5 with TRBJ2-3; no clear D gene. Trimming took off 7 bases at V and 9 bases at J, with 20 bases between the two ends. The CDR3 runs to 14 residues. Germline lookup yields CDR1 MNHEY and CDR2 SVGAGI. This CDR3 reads CASTLGSPLSTQYF. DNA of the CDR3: TGTGCCAGCACCCTGGGGTCCCCTCTCAGCACGCAGTATTTT.

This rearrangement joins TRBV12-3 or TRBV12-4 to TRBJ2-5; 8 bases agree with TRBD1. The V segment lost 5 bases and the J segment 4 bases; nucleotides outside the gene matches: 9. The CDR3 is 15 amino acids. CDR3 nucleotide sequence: TGTGCCAGCAGTCGAGACAGGGGCTTATCAGAGACCCAGTACTTC. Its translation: CASSRDRGLSETQYF.

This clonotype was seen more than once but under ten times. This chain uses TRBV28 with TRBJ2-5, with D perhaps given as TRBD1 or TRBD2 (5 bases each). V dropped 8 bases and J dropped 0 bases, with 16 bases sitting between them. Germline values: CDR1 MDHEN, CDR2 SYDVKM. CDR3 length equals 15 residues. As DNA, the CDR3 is TGTGCCAGCGCTGGGACGGGAATGTACCAAGAGACCCAGTACTTC. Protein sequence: CASAGTGMYQETQYF.

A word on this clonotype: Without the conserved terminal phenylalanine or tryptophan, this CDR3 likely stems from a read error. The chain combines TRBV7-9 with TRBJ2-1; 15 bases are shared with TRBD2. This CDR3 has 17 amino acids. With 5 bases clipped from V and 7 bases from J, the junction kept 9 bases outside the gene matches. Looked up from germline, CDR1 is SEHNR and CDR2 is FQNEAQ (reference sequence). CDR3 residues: CASSPPGLAGGKNEQFC. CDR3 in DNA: TGTGCCAGCAGCCCCCCCGGACTAGCGGGAGGGAAAAATGAGCAGTTCTGC.

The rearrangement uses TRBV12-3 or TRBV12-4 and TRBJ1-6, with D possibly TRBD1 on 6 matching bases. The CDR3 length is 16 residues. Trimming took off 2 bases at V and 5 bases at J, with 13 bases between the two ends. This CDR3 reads CASSLSGAGDNSPLHF. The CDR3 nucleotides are TGTGCCAGCAGTTTATCCGGGGCAGGGGATAATTCACCCCTCCACTTT.

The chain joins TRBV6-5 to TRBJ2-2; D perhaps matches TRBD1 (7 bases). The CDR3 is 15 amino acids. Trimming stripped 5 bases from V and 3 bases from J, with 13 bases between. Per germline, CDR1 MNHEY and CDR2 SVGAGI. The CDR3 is CASSGGTAHTGELFF. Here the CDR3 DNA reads TGTGCCAGCAGTGGGGGGACAGCCCACACCGGGGAGCTGTTTTTT.

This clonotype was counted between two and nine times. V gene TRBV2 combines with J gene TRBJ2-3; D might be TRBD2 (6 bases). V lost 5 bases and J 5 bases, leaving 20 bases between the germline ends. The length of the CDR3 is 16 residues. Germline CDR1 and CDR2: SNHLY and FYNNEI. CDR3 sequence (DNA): TGTGCCAGCAGTACGCGGCTGGCGGGGAGAGGAGATACGCAGTATTTT. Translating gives CASSTRLAGRGDTQYF.

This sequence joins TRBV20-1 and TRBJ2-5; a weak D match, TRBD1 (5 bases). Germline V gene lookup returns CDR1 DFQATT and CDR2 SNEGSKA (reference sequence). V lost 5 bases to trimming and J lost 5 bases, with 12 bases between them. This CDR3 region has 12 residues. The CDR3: CSAQYGAETQYF. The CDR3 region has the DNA TGCAGTGCTCAGTATGGGGCTGAGACCCAGTACTTC.

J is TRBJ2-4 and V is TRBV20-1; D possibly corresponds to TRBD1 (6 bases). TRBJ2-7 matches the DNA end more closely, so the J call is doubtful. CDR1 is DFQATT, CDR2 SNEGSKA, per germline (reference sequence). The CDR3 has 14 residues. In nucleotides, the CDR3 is TGCAGTGCTAGAGATCAAGGGGGTTTGGACGAGCAGTACTTC. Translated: CSARDQGGLDEQYF.

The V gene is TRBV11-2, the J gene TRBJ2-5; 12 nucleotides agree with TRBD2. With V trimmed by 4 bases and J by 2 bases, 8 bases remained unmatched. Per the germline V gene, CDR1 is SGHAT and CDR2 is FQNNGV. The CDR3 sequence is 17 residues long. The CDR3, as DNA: TGTGCCAGCAGCTCCTCGACTAGCGGGGGCCTTCAAGAGACCCAGTACTTC. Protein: CASSSSTSGGLQETQYF.

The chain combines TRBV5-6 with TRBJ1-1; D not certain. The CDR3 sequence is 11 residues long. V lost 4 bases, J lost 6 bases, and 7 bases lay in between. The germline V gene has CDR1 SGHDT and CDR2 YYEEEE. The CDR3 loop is CASSSAAEAFF. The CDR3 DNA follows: TGTGCCAGCAGCAGTGCAGCTGAAGCTTTCTTT.